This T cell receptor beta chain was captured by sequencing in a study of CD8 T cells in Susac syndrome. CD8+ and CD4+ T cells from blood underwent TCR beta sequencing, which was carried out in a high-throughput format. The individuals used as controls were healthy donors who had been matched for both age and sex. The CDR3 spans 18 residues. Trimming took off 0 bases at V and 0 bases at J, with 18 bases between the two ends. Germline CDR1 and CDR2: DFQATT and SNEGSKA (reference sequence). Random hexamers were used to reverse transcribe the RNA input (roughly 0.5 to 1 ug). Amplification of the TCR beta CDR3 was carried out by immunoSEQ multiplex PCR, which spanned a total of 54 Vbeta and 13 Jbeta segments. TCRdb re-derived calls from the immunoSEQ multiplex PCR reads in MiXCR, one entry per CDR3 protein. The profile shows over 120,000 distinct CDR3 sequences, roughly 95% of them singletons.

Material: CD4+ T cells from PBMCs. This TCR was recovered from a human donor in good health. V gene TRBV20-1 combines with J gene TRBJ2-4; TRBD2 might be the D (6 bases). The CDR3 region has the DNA TGCAGTGCTAGAGACCGGGAGCCCAGGCTTTTAGCCAAAAACATTCAGTACTTC. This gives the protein CSARDREPRLLAKNIQYF.